Following are 8 T cell receptor beta chains from one sample sequenced in a study of T cell responses to AZD1222 COVID-19 vaccine. Generated by immunoSEQ multiplex PCR, the TCRdb table keeps only in-frame clones and is missing some. The sample gives about 140,000 clones, roughly 90% of which show up once; 1.1% to 1.5% is in the top ten. The specimen was peripheral blood, collected on day 0 of AZD1222 vaccination. The receptors shown here come from an adult in good health.

This rearrangement joins TRBV19 to TRBJ1-4; D uncertain. V lost 5 bases to trimming and J lost 8 bases, with 15 bases between them. This CDR3 spans 14 amino acids. The germline V gene has CDR1 LNHDA and CDR2 SQIVND (reference sequence). This CDR3 reads CASSLGSPDEKLFF. DNA of the CDR3: TGTGCCAGTAGTTTGGGGAGCCCTGACGAAAAACTGTTTTTT. Together with reference TRBV19 and TRBJ1-4, the CDR3 gives the full variable domain: DGGITQSPKYLFRKEGQNVTLSCEQNLNHDAMYWYRQDPGQGLRLIYYSQIVNDFQKGDIAEGYSVSREKKESFPLTVTSAQKNPTAFYLCASSLGSPDEKLFFGSGTQLSVL.

The J gene is TRBJ1-3, the V gene TRBV29-1, with 11 bases fitting TRBD1. Germline trimming cut 5 bases from V and 9 bases from J; bases unmatched to any gene: 9. Germline CDR1 is SQVTM and CDR2 is ANQGSEA. The CDR3 loop spans 14 amino acids. CDR3 nucleotide sequence: TGCAGCGTTAAAACGGGACAGGGGGTAGGCACCATATATTTT. This codes for CSVKTGQGVGTIYF.

V usage is TRBV19 and J usage is TRBJ1-4; D remains ambiguous. Trimming shortened V by 3 bases and J by 7 bases, and 6 bases separated the two germline ends. The CDR3 extends over 12 amino acids. Germline CDR1 LNHDA, CDR2 SQIVND (reference sequence). DNA for the CDR3: TGTGCCAGTAGTATTCACACTGAAAAACTGTTTTTT. Encoded protein: CASSIHTEKLFF.

This clone has a single count. The chain carries TRBV6-6 and TRBJ2-7; 11 nucleotides agree with TRBD1. Germline trimming cut 5 bases from V and 6 bases from J; bases unmatched to any gene: 6. This CDR3 contains 14 residues. Germline-derived CDR1 and CDR2 are MNHNY and SVGAGI (reference sequence). Here the CDR3 reads CASSHRTGGREQYF. The CDR3 coding sequence is TGTGCCAGCAGTCATCGGACAGGGGGCCGCGAGCAGTACTTC.

The chain carries TRBV3-1 (or the pseudogene TRBV3-2) and TRBJ2-3; D uncertain. The CDR3 runs 13 residues. Germline loops: CDR1 LGHDT, CDR2 YNNKEL (reference sequence). Trimming stripped 1 base from V and 0 bases from J, with 2 bases between. The CDR3 nucleotides read TGTGCCAGCAGCCAAGTGAGCACAGATACGCAGTATTTT. Protein product: CASSQVSTDTQYF.

This chain uses TRBV29-1 with TRBJ2-7, with D maybe TRBD2 (6 bases). V lost 4 bases, J lost 0 bases, and 10 bases lay in between. CDR3 size: 13 residues. Germline V gene data show CDR1 as SQVTM and CDR2 as ANQGSEA. The chain's CDR3 is CSVAGGDSYEQYF. The CDR3, as DNA: TGCAGCGTTGCCGGCGGGGACTCCTACGAGCAGTACTTC.

The V and J genes are TRBV30 and TRBJ1-4; weak D call: TRBD1 (6 bases). Germline CDR1 GTSNPN, CDR2 SVGIG (reference sequence). Trimming took off 8 bases at V and 0 bases at J, with 16 bases between the two ends. This CDR3 region has 15 residues. For the CDR3, the DNA is TGTGCCACTCAACAGGGCTTCTCAACTAATGAAAAACTGTTTTTT. It encodes CATQQGFSTNEKLFF.

The gene calls are TRBV12-3 or TRBV12-4 and TRBJ2-7; D remains unclear. The CDR3 extends over 12 amino acids. Trimming left V 2 bases short and J 6 bases short, with 8 bases between. The CDR3 DNA is TGTGCCAGCAGTTTAAGTCCCTTCGAGCAGTACTTC. Translated, it gives CASSLSPFEQYF.